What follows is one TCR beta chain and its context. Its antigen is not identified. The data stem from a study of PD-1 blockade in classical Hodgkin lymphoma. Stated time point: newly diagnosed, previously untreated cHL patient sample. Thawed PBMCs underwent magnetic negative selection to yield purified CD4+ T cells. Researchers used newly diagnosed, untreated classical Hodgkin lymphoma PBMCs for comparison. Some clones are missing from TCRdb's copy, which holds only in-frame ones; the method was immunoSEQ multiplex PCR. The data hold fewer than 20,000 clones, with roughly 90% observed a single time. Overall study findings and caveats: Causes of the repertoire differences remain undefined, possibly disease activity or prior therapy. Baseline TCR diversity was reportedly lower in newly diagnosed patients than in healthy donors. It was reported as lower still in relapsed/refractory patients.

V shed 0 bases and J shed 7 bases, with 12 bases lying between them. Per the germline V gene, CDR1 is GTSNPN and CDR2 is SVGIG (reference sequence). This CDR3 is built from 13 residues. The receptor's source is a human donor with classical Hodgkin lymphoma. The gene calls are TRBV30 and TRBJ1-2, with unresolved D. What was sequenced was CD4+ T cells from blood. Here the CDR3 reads CAWSVMGIAGYTF. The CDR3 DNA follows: TGTGCCTGGAGTGTAATGGGTATCGCTGGCTACACCTTC.